This T cell receptor beta chain is drawn from a study of cytomegalovirus exposure and HLA in healthy donors (dated 2017 in TCRdb). Turning to the overall study: An earlier analysis of several hundred of the donors reported approximately 280 Gb of sequence data and 117 million unique TCR beta sequences obtained from about 179 million T cells. Donor age, sex, ethnicity and CMV serostatus were collected together with the repertoire data. On average, around 240,000 unique TCR beta nucleotide sequences were sequenced per donor among a few hundred genotyped donors of the cohort, with roughly 19% of those sequences being non-productive. A later genetic analysis took genome-wide SNP genotypes for about three fifths of the 666 donors and used that subset as a discovery cohort. Of the approximately 400 genotyped donors, over 65% fell in the genetic ancestry cluster associated with self-reported Caucasian donors. Using immunosequencing, the study profiled T cell repertoires from 550 to 750 subjects and related those repertoires to cytomegalovirus serostatus. High-throughput TCR immunosequencing, statistical association of individual TCRs with disease status, and machine learning were combined to predict cytomegalovirus infection status. The study aimed to test whether cataloging public T cell receptors could reveal signatures of past pathogen exposure. Roughly 5 DR-DQ haplotypes were handled as single units for association and clustering because linkage in the cohort was strong. HLA typing covered class I and class II loci at four-digit resolution. All discovery cohort repertoires had been generated on a single sequencing platform. A separate validation cohort of 90 to 150 different subjects was used in addition to the approximately 700-subject first cohort. Rather than drawing on any new phenotypic data, the later analysis identified candidate immune exposures from TCR beta sequences and the way those sequences occurred across donors. About 280 gigabases of sequencing data and around 88 million unique TCR sequences made up an early release that covered under 750 HLA-typed donors. A later analysis re-examined previously published TCR beta repertoires from 500 to 700 donors and added high-resolution HLA genotyping to investigate patterns of TCR occurrence. An earlier analysis of 500 to 750 of the donors applied high-throughput TCR beta sequencing to assess whether each TCR beta V gene segment acted as functional or pseudogenic. The number of donors typed differed by locus, with about 629-630 for A, B, C, DRB1 and DQB1, about 500 for DQA1, over 600 for DPA1, and over 400 for DPB1.

Broad study findings and their caveats: In an earlier analysis of approximately 600 of the donors, most TCR beta V segments were observed in productive rearrangements about 90% or about 30% of the time, broadly matching IMGT annotations. While some public TCRs were present in many individuals, most TCR sequences turned up only very rarely across donors. Compared with the roughly 700-donor mean, donors in an Asian-associated ancestry cluster had fewer N-insertions in productive TCRs, according to a later genetic analysis. Several of the top co-occurrence clusters appeared to be linked to parvovirus B19, influenza, CMV and Epstein-Barr virus, according to a later analysis. Some IMGT-functional V segments, including TRBV6-2 and TRBV6-3, could not be told apart with the 87-base-pair reads, so those segments were excluded. In a later analysis, the rate of TCR association differed among HLA loci, with DRB1 alleles having the most associated TCRs and HLA-C alleles having the fewest. In a later analysis, HLA-associated TCR beta chains showed more clonal expansion and lower generation probabilities than non-associated chains that were equally common. The authors suggested that the approach could potentially be generalized to other disease states and immunological phenotypes. A group of highly shared sequence variants was considered likely to be a technical artifact of the sequencing pipeline. Most CMV-associated TCR beta chains appeared to be HLA-restricted in a later analysis, and the HLA associations seemed to be driven largely by CMV exposure. HLA typing was unavailable for some donors at each locus, so association tests used only the typed subset. Assigning TCR associations to individual alleles was difficult when HLA alleles, especially DR and DQ, strongly co-occurred. Presence/absence analyses assumed roughly uniform sequencing depth across donors, an assumption that may not hold. This cohort had only TCR beta chains sequenced, and the lack of alpha or paired-chain data limited which features could be detected. A later analysis associated around 16,000 TCR beta sequences with specific HLA alleles at a false discovery rate of 0.05. A few of the identified cytomegalovirus-associated TCR beta chains were confirmed in vitro to be specific for cytomegalovirus antigens. A further reported finding was that TCR beta sequences accurately predicted the HLA-A and HLA-B alleles for most subjects in the first cohort. For the cohort, immune exposure information was limited to CMV serostatus. An association between a missense DCLRE1C variant and V-gene and J-gene trimming of TCR beta chains was found in a later genetic analysis and replicated in an independent cohort. Because counts were too low, roughly 18 rarely observed V segments, including chromosome 9 orphons, were left out of the earlier analysis of 500 to 650 of the donors. Correlated functional status among segregating V segments might be attributable to linkage disequilibrium, but an unknown experimental factor could not be ruled out. The study gave a list of under 200 TCR beta chains associated with cytomegalovirus. In both the original and validation cohorts, the classifier was reported to diagnose cytomegalovirus status with high specificity and sensitivity.

On this clone itself: Its cognate antigen has yet to be identified. No much larger clone exists at a distance of one base, and base qualities are not known.

According to the germline V gene, CDR1 reads SGHAT and CDR2 reads FQNNGV. V is pared back by 5 bases and J by 4 bases, with 10 bases lying between the germline termini. From the cysteine up to the phenylalanine, the CDR3 has a length of 13 residues. The CDR3 DNA has 39 bases and is translated from base 1. The cohort comprised 666 healthy bone marrow donors. All cohort members were sampled while nominally healthy, although unrecorded immune exposures were likely present. The donor tested CMV seronegative and was one of the 352 seronegative cohort members. Every donor gave a peripheral blood sample, and the peripheral blood mononuclear cells from that sample were used for TCR beta sequencing. Genomic DNA extraction from the blood cell samples was performed with the Qiagen DNeasy Blood Extraction Kit. The receptor library was made with the immunoSEQ multiplex PCR assay. A mixture of 60 forward primers for TCR Vbeta segments and 13 reverse primers for TCR Jbeta segments was used in the multiplex PCR. A multiplex PCR assay on genomic DNA amplified the CDR3 region of rearranged TCR beta genes. The Illumina HiSeq System was used to sequence the amplified TCR beta libraries as 87-base-pair reads. As for the authors' bioinformatics: A later analysis tallied roughly 78 million unique TCR beta chains across the 666 repertoires, and some 10 million of those chains were shared by two or more donors. Raw reads were error-corrected and collapsed into unique sequences by a nearest-neighbor algorithm in which closely related sequences were merged to remove PCR and sequencing errors. V, D and J gene segments were assigned by aligning CDR3 sequences to IMGT reference sequences. For a sequence to be retained, at least a six-nucleotide match to both a V gene segment and a J gene segment was required. Rearrangements were called productive when the CDR3 lacked stop codons and stayed in frame with V and J; all others were non-productive. Following IMGT convention, CDR3 was defined as the stretch from the second conserved V-encoded cysteine to the conserved J-encoded phenylalanine. The earlier analysis of some 540 of the donors excluded any sequence lacking an unambiguous match to a single V gene segment. An earlier analysis of some 500 of the donors classified V segments as functional when productive rearrangements were above 56.7% and as segregating when the standard deviation between donors was above 5%. To diagnose cytomegalovirus status from the catalog of TCR beta chain sequences, a statistical classification framework was built. V and J gene assignment, in a later analysis, came from comparing TCR nucleotide sequences with IMGT/GENE-DB human TR gene sequences. In a later analysis, CDR3 sequences and most-parsimonious VDJ recombination scenarios were assigned using the TCRdist pipeline. A later analysis defined each TCR beta chain by its CDR3 amino acid sequence plus V-gene family, and excluded reads lacking a unique V-gene family. In a later analysis, fewer than 600 highly shared, low-generation-probability nucleotide sequences were removed to address suspected cross-contamination and a sequencing artifact. In a later analysis, a clonal expansion index was calculated for each public chain from normalized within-repertoire ranks of inferred template counts. In a later analysis, generation probabilities were computed with a VDJ recombination model fitted to out-of-frame rearrangements, and the resulting probabilities were checked against IGoR. A later analysis scored TCR-TCR, TCR-HLA and TCR-CMV co-occurrence with hypergeometric tests, applying a repertoire-size bias correction to TCR pairs. To estimate false discovery rates, a later analysis permuted the HLA or CMV assignments 20 times. In a later analysis, co-occurring TCRs were grouped using DBSCAN, and TCRdist sequence similarity was added for clustering within HLA-allele-positive subsets. For co-occurrence clustering, repertoires with fewer than 30,000 or more than 120,000 public chains were excluded, along with five or six repertoires with anomalous nucleotide sharing. The clones in this table, taken by TCRdb from immuneACCESS, are in-frame only. Not every clone is retained; where verified, under half of the shortfall comes from an unresolved V gene, and the cause of the rest is unknown. V and J calls plus clone size are reproduced from that table; the DNA served to infer D and trimming. Here the sample has about 160,000 clones; about 85% occur a single time. The leading ten clones occupy 1% of the sample.

The rearrangement combines TRBV11-2 with TRBJ2-3; a confident D gene designation cannot be given. The TCR sequence derives from a boy between 2 and 10 years old in good health and CMV-seronegative. Sample: PBMCs. The bases read TGTGCCAGCAGCCCCCCCCTTTCAGATACGCAGTATTTT. This translates into CASSPPLSDTQYF.